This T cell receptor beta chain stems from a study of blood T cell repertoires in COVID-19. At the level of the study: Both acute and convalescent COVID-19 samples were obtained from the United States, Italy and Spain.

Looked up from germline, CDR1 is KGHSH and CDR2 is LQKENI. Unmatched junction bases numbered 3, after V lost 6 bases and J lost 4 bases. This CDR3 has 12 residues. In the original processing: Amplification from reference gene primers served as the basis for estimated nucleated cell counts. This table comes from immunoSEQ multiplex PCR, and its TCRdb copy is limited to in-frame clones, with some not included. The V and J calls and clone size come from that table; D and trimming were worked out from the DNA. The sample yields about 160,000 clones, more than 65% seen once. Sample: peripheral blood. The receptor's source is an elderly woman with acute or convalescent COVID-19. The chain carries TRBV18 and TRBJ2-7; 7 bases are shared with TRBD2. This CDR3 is CASSSGGYEQYF. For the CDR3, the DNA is TGTGCCAGCTCCTCGGGGGGTTACGAGCAGTACTTC.